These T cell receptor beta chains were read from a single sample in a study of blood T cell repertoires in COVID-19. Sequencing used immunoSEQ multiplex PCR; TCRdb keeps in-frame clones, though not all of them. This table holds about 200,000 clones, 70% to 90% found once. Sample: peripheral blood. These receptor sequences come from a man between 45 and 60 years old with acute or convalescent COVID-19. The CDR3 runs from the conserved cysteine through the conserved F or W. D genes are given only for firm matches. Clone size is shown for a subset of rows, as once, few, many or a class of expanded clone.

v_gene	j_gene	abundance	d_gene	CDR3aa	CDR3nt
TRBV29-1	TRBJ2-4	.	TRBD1	CSVEGQGPKNIQYF	TGCAGCGTTGAAGGACAGGGACCCAAAAACATTCAGTACTTC
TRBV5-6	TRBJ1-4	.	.	CASSPGWMSEKLFF	TGTGCCAGCAGCCCAGGGTGGATGAGTGAAAAACTGTTTTTT
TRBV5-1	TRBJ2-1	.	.	CASSLDQVESYNEQFF	TGCGCCAGCAGCTTGGATCAGGTAGAGTCCTACAATGAGCAGTTCTTC
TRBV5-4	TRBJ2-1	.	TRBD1	CASSLRDRGDNEQFF	TGTGCCAGCAGCTTGAGGGACAGGGGTGACAATGAGCAGTTCTTC
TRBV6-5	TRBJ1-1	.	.	CASRGATEAFF	TGTGCCAGCAGGGGGGCCACTGAAGCTTTCTTT
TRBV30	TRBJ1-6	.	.	CAWSGGWRNNSPLHF	TGTGCCTGGAGCGGGGGTTGGAGAAATAATTCACCCCTCCACTTT
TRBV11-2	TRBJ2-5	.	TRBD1	CASSLGQGQETQYF	TGTGCCAGCAGCTTAGGACAGGGGCAAGAGACCCAGTACTTC
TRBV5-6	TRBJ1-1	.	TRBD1	CASRLRTGMNTEAFF	TGTGCCAGCAGGTTACGGACAGGCATGAACACTGAAGCTTTCTTT
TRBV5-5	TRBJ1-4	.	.	CASSPQKQSNEKLFF	TGTGCCAGCAGCCCCCAGAAACAGTCTAATGAAAAACTGTTTTTT
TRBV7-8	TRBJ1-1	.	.	CASSLVEAGVTEAFF	TGTGCCAGCAGCTTAGTAGAGGCAGGGGTCACTGAAGCTTTCTTT
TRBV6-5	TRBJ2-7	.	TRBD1	CASSYSAGQGGYEQYF	TGTGCCAGCAGTTACTCCGCTGGACAGGGAGGCTACGAGCAGTACTTC
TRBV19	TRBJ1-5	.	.	CASSNSRRGNQPQHF	TGTGCCAGTAGTAACAGCCGGAGGGGCAATCAGCCCCAGCATTTT
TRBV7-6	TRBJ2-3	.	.	CASSLILRGAGDTQYF	TGTGCCAGCAGCTTAATTCTCCGGGGGGCTGGAGATACGCAGTATTTT
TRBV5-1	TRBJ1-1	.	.	CASSSTLNTEAFF	TGCGCCAGCAGTTCCACACTGAACACTGAAGCTTTCTTT
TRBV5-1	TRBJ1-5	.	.	CASSLGGTSNQPQHF	TGCGCCAGCAGCTTGGGTGGGACAAGCAATCAGCCCCAGCATTTT
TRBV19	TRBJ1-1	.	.	CASTGVAEAFF	TGTGCCAGTACCGGGGTGGCTGAAGCTTTCTTT
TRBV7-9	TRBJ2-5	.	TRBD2	CASRPTSGGAREETQYF	TGTGCCAGCAGACCCACTAGCGGGGGGGCGAGGGAAGAGACCCAGTACTTC
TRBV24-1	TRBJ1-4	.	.	CATKLIGRCGANEKLFF	TGTGCCACCAAACTTATCGGGAGGTGCGGGGCTAATGAAAAACTGTTTTTT
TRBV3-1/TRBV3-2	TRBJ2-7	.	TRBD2	CASSQGVGLAGVGYEQYF	TGTGCCAGCAGCCAAGGGGTTGGACTAGCGGGGGTGGGTTACGAGCAGTACTTC
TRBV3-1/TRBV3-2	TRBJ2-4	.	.	CASRFDRPVIAKNIQYF	TGTGCCAGCAGATTCGACAGGCCTGTAATAGCCAAAAACATTCAGTACTTC
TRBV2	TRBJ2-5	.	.	CASSERDGETQYF	TGTGCCAGCAGTGAGCGGGACGGAGAGACCCAGTACTTC
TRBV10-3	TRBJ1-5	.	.	CAISEGAGWGNQPQHF	TGTGCCATCAGTGAGGGGGCAGGATGGGGCAATCAGCCCCAGCATTTT
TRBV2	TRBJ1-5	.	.	CASLGGGRGWQPQHF	TGTGCCAGCTTAGGGGGGGGCAGGGGATGGCAGCCCCAGCATTTT
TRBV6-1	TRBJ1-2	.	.	CASSEEGQHYGYTF	TGTGCCAGCAGTGAAGAAGGACAGCACTATGGCTACACCTTC
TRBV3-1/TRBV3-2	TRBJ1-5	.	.	CASSQDLRQPQHF	TGTGCCAGCAGCCAAGATCTCCGTCAGCCCCAGCATTTT
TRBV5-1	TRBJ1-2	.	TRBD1	CASRPGQGDGYTF	TGCGCCAGCAGACCTGGACAGGGGGATGGCTACACCTTC
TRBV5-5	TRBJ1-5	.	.	CASSPRGGDQPQHF	TGTGCCAGCAGCCCGCGGGGGGGCGATCAGCCCCAGCATTTT
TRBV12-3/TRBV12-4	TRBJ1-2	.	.	CASSSTSSGGYTF	TGTGCCAGCAGTTCGACTTCGTCGGGAGGCTACACCTTC
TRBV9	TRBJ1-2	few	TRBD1	CASSAGQAVGSYTF	TGTGCCAGCAGCGCGGGACAGGCCGTAGGGAGCTACACCTTC
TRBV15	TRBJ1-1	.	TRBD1	CATSRGTARGYGAEAFF	TGTGCCACCAGCAGGGGGACAGCGAGGGGCTATGGGGCTGAAGCTTTCTTT
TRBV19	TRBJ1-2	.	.	CASSISPGDYGYTF	TGTGCCAGTAGTATCAGTCCCGGAGATTATGGCTACACCTTC
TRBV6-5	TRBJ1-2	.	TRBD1	CASILGQGGYGYTF	TGTGCCAGCATCCTCGGACAGGGGGGCTATGGCTACACCTTC
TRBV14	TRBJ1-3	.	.	CASSQGLSGNTIYF	TGTGCCAGCAGCCAAGGGCTCTCTGGAAACACCATATATTTT
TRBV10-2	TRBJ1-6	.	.	CASKGQGNSPLHF	TGCGCCAGCAAGGGCCAGGGGAATTCACCCCTCCACTTT
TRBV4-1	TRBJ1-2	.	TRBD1	CASSPTQQGAIYGYTF	TGCGCCAGCAGCCCAACCCAACAGGGGGCGATCTATGGCTACACCTTC
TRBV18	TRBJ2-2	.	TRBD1	CASSSTGVTGELFF	TGTGCCAGCTCATCCACAGGGGTCACCGGGGAGCTGTTTTTT
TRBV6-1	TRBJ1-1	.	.	CASSDRAVGNTEAFF	TGTGCCAGCAGTGACAGGGCGGTCGGGAACACTGAAGCTTTCTTT
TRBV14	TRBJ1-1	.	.	CASSQVNRLNTEAFF	TGTGCCAGCAGCCAAGTAAACCGGTTGAACACTGAAGCTTTCTTT
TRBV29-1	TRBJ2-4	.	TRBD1	CSVSRDRAMLAKNIQYF	TGCAGCGTTTCCCGGGACAGGGCAATGCTAGCCAAAAACATTCAGTACTTC
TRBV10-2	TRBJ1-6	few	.	CASSEQGGSPLHF	TGCGCCAGCAGTGAACAGGGTGGGTCACCCCTCCACTTT
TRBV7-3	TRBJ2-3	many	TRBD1	CASSPGDRGSDTQYF	TGTGCCAGCAGCCCGGGGGACAGGGGAAGCGATACGCAGTATTTT
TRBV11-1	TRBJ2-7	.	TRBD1	CASSYTGTGPSYEQYF	TGTGCCAGCAGCTACACCGGGACAGGGCCCTCCTACGAGCAGTACTTC
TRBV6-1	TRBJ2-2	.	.	CASSEPGHNTGELFF	TGTGCCAGCAGTGAACCGGGACACAACACCGGGGAGCTGTTTTTT
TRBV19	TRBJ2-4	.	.	CASSRVGAQNIQYF	TGTGCCAGTAGTAGAGTGGGGGCCCAAAACATTCAGTACTTC
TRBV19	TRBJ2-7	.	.	CASSTAGQSYEQYF	TGTGCCAGTAGTACGGCGGGACAGAGCTACGAGCAGTACTTC
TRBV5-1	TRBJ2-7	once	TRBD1	CASSLAFGTGSYEQYF	TGCGCCAGCAGCTTGGCCTTCGGGACAGGGTCATACGAGCAGTACTTC
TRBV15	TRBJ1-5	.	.	CATSRDPGQPQHF	TGTGCCACCAGCAGAGATCCCGGTCAGCCCCAGCATTTT
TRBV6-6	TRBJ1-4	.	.	CASSYFTTNEKLFF	TGTGCCAGCAGTTACTTTACAACTAATGAAAAACTGTTTTTT
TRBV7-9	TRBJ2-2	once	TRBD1	CASKQGTPVRTGELFF	TGTGCCAGCAAACAGGGGACCCCAGTGAGGACCGGGGAGCTGTTTTTT
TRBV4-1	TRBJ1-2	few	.	CASSRTGTSSGYTF	TGCGCCAGCAGCCGAACCGGGACAAGCTCTGGCTACACCTTC